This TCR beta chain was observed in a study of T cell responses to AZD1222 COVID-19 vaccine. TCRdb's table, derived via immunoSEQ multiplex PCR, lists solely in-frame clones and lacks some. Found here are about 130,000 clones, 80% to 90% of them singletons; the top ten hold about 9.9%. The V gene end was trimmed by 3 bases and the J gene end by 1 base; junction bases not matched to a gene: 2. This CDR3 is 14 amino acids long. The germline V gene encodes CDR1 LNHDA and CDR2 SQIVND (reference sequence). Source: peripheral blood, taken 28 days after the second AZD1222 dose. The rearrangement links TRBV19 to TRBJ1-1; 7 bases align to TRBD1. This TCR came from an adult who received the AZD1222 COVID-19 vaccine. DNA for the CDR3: TGTGCCAGTAGTATCGGACAGGCGAACACTGAAGCTTTCTTT. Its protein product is CASSIGQANTEAFF.